One and the same sample provided the 19 T cell receptor beta chains below, sequenced in a study of cytomegalovirus exposure and HLA in healthy donors. Researchers ran the PCR with 60 Vbeta and 13 Jbeta primers. The protocol was immunoSEQ multiplex PCR, while the TCRdb copy is restricted to in-frame clones and leaves out a portion. The sample records about 110,000 clones, approximately 69% being singletons. The sequencing sample was made of PBMCs. The receptors derive from a man between 25 and 39 years old in good health and CMV-seronegative.

This chain uses TRBV28 with TRBJ1-3; the D gene is possibly TRBD1 (5 bases). Trimming pared 3 bases from V and 0 bases from J, leaving 12 bases between. The CDR3 is 16 amino acids. Germline V gene sequence: CDR1 MDHEN, CDR2 SYDVKM. The CDR3 loop is CASSLGGRHSGNTIYF. The CDR3 nucleotides are TGTGCCAGCAGTTTGGGGGGTCGCCACTCTGGAAACACCATATATTTT. Based on the CDR3 plus reference TRBV28 and TRBJ1-3, the full variable domain is DVKVTQSSRYLVKRTGEKVFLECVQDMDHENMFWYRQDPGLGLRLIYFSYDVKMKEKGDIPEGYSVSREKKERFSLILESASTNQTSMYLCASSLGGRHSGNTIYFGEGSWLTVV.

This chain connects TRBV7-9 to TRBJ1-5, with TRBD1 as a possible D gene (6 bases). The CDR3 spans 17 residues. Germline lookup yields CDR1 SEHNR and CDR2 FQNEAQ (reference sequence). Between the trimmed V and J ends, which lost 6 bases and 4 bases, there was a span of 22 bases. DNA for the CDR3: TGTGCCAGCAGTCAAAGTCCCGGGACACTTTCTAATCAGCCCCAGCATTTT. This codes for CASSQSPGTLSNQPQHF.

V usage is TRBV5-6 and J usage is TRBJ2-4; D gene uncertain. Per the germline V gene, CDR1 is SGHDT and CDR2 is YYEEEE. The CDR3 is 15 residues long. Trimming shortened V by 0 bases and J by 0 bases, and 7 bases separated the two germline ends. CDR3 amino acids: CASSLAPKAKNIQYF. The CDR3 DNA reads TGTGCCAGCAGCTTGGCCCCTAAAGCCAAAAACATTCAGTACTTC.

This clone was observed a handful of times. This sequence joins TRBV4-2 and TRBJ1-3, with TRBD1 matching over 7 bases. The V and J ends lost 4 bases and 1 base, in that order; junction bases with no gene match: 10. CDR1 LGHNA and CDR2 YNFKEQ come from the germline V gene. CDR3 length: 17 amino acids. For the CDR3, the DNA is TGTGCCAGCAGCCCTAGGACAGGCCAGAGTTCTGGAAACACCATATATTTT. Translating gives CASSPRTGQSSGNTIYF.

The chain couples TRBV13 to TRBJ2-7; TRBD1 aligns across 11 bases. The junction had 3 bases not matched to a gene; V was cut back by 7 bases and J by 4 bases. The CDR3 totals 13 residues. Germline values: CDR1 PRHDT, CDR2 FYEKMQ (reference sequence). The CDR3, as DNA: TGTGCCAGCAACCGGGACAGGGGGTACGAGCAGTACTTC. Translating it yields CASNRDRGYEQYF.

V and J are TRBV30 and TRBJ1-4; TRBD1 might be the D (6 bases). The length of the CDR3 is 14 residues. Germline lookup yields CDR1 GTSNPN and CDR2 SVGIG (reference sequence). The V end was cut by 4 bases, the J end by 7 bases, with 16 bases between. This CDR3 reads CAWNGGGASEKLFF. In DNA form, the CDR3 reads TGTGCCTGGAATGGTGGGGGCGCGAGTGAAAAACTGTTTTTT.

This clone was observed a handful of times. The junction and the germline gene differ at one end; a read error may be behind it. The CDR3 DNA reads TGTGCCAGCAGTTTATGGCAGGTTGGGGCCAACGGCCTGACTTTC. Translating it yields CASSLWQVGANGLTF. This sequence joins TRBV27 and TRBJ2-6, with D perhaps TRBD1 (5 bases). Germline V lookup: CDR1 MNHEY, CDR2 SMNVEV (reference sequence). This CDR3 contains 15 residues.

Only one count was recorded for this clone. The chain joins TRBV4-3 to TRBJ2-6; 8 positions agree with TRBD1. J gave up 2 bases and V 8 bases, and 11 bases lay outside the gene matches. This CDR3 region has 17 residues. Germline CDR1 LGHNA, CDR2 YSLEER. The CDR3 DNA follows: TGCGCCAGCTCTGAGACAGGGGAGACTGCTGGGGCCAACGTCCTGACTTTC. Its translation is CASSETGETAGANVLTF.

CDR3 residues: CASSLTGKSYEQYF. In DNA form, the CDR3 reads TGTGCCAGCAGTCTTACAGGGAAGTCCTACGAGCAGTACTTC. The chain uses TRBV6-5 and TRBJ2-7; D is possibly TRBD1 (6 bases). Germline V gene data show CDR1 as MNHEY and CDR2 as SVGAGI. V shed 5 bases and J shed 1 base, with 12 bases lying between them. The CDR3 is 14 residues long.

J is TRBJ1-2 and V is TRBV28, with D unresolved. The CDR3 spans 12 residues. V was pared by 3 bases and J by 7 bases, with 9 bases between. Germline values: CDR1 MDHEN, CDR2 SYDVKM. The CDR3 DNA sequence: TGTGCCAGCAGTTTGCAGATAGCTGGCTACACCTTC. It encodes CASSLQIAGYTF.

V usage is TRBV28 and J usage is TRBJ2-6; TRBD1 matches at 7 bases. Germline CDR1 MDHEN, CDR2 SYDVKM. The length of the CDR3 is 16 residues. V was clipped by 6 bases and J by 2 bases; unmatched bases: 7. The CDR3 reads CASSPPTGAGANVLTF. In nucleotides, the CDR3 is TGTGCCAGCAGCCCGCCCACAGGGGCTGGGGCCAACGTCCTGACTTTC.

This clone appeared a few times. The genes are TRBV19 and TRBJ1-1; TRBD1 matches at 9 bases. CDR1 and CDR2 (germline): LNHDA, SQIVND (reference sequence). The CDR3 is 14 amino acids. V gave up 5 bases and J gave up 6 bases; unmatched junction bases: 7. CDR3 residues: CASSATGGWAEAFF. CDR3 nucleotides: TGTGCCAGTAGTGCTACAGGGGGCTGGGCTGAAGCTTTCTTT.

V usage is TRBV4-2 and J usage is TRBJ1-5, with 7 bases aligning to TRBD1. Germline V CDR1 and CDR2: LGHNA, YNFKEQ. V was pared by 2 bases and J by 3 bases, with 7 bases of the junction left unmatched. There are 16 residues in the CDR3. CDR3 in DNA: TGTGCCAGCAGCCAATCGGGCAGGGGGTACAATCAGCCCCAGCATTTT. Translation gives CASSQSGRGYNQPQHF.

This clone was found a few times. The V gene is TRBV19, the J gene TRBJ2-6; D is ambiguous. The CDR3 is 13 amino acids. V lost 8 bases and J lost 0, with 5 bases in between. Germline V lookup: CDR1 LNHDA, CDR2 SQIVND (reference sequence). Written as DNA, the CDR3 is TGTGCCAGTGAGTCCTCTGGGGCCAACGTCCTGACTTTC. This gives the protein CASESSGANVLTF.

The rearrangement uses TRBV14 and TRBJ1-1, with D perhaps TRBD1 (6 bases). CDR3 length: 13 residues. V gave up 4 bases and J gave up 3 bases, with 9 bases separating them. CDR1 is SGHDN, CDR2 FVKESK, per germline. CDR3 sequence (DNA): TGTGCCAGCAGCCGTAACAGGGACACTGAAGCTTTCTTT. Translated: CASSRNRDTEAFF.

The chain is built from TRBV6-5 and TRBJ2-3, with 7 positions matching TRBD2. In germline, CDR1 is MNHEY, CDR2 SVGAGI. V gave up 4 bases and J gave up 5 bases; unmatched junction bases: 9. CDR3 length equals 15 residues. This CDR3 reads CASSWERDGGDTQYF. The CDR3 DNA reads as TGTGCCAGCAGTTGGGAGCGGGACGGAGGAGATACGCAGTATTTT.

V is TRBV7-9 and J is TRBJ1-1; 8 nucleotides agree with TRBD1. The J segment lost 1 base and the V segment lost 4 bases, leaving 8 bases of the junction unmatched. Looked up from germline, CDR1 is SEHNR and CDR2 is FQNEAQ (reference sequence). The CDR3 is made up of 16 amino acids. The DNA for the CDR3 is TGTGCCAGCAGCTCCGCGGACAGGGCATGGAACACTGAAGCTTTCTTT. Translation: CASSSADRAWNTEAFF.

CDR3 coding DNA: TGTGCCAGCAGTTACTATGGGACTAGCGGGAGGGCCGCCGAGCAGTACTTC. It encodes CASSYYGTSGRAAEQYF. The chain carries TRBV6-7 and TRBJ2-7; 16 positions agree with TRBD2. TRBV6-7 falls under the ORF class, with uncertain function. Unmatched junction bases numbered 6, after V lost 1 base and J lost 6 bases. The CDR3 runs 17 residues.

This clone has more than one count but fewer than ten. Other DNA sequences in this specimen translate into the identical CDR3. This chain connects TRBV7-8 to TRBJ2-7, with a weak D call TRBD1 (6 bases). V gave up 5 bases and J gave up 2 bases, with 10 bases separating them. CDR3 length: 13 residues. The germline V gene encodes CDR1 SGHVS and CDR2 FQNEAQ. In DNA, the CDR3 is TGTGCCAGCAGCCAGGGGCCGGCCTACGAGCAGTACTTC. This translates into CASSQGPAYEQYF. The whole variable domain, remainder taken from reference TRBV7-8 and TRBJ2-7, is GAGVSQSPRYKVAKRGQDVALRCDPISGHVSLFWYQQALGQGPEFLTYFQNEAQLDKSGLPSDRFFAERPEGSVSTLKIQRTQQEDSAVYLCASSQGPAYEQYFGPGTRLTVT.